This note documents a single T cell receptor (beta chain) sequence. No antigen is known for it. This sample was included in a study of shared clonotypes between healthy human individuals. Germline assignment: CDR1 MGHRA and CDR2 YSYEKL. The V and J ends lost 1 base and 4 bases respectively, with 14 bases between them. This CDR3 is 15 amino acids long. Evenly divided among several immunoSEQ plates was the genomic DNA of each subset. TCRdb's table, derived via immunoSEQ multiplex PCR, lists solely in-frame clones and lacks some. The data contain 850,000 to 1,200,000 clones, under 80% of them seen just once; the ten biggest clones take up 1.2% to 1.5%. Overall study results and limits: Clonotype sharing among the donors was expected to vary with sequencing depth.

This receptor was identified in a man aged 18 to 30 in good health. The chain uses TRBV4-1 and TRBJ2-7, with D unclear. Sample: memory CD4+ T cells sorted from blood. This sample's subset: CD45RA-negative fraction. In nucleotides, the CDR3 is TGCGCCAGCAGCCAAGTACTGCGAGAGGCTTACGAGCAGTACTTC. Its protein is CASSQVLREAYEQYF.